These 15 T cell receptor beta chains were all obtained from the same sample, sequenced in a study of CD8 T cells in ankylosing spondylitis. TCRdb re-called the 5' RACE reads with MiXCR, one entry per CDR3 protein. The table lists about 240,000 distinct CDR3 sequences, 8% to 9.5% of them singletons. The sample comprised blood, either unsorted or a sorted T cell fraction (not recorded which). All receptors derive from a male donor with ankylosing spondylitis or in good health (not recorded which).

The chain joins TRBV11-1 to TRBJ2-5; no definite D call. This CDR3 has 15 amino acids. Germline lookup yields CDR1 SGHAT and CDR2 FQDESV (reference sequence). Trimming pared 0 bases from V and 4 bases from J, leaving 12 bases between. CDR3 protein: CASSLAASVGETQYF. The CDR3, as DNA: TGTGCCAGCAGCTTAGCCGCTAGTGTCGGAGAGACCCAGTACTTC.

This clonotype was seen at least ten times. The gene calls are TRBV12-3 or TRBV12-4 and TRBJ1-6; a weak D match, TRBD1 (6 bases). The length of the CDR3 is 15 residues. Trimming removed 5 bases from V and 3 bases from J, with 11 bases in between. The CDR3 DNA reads TGTGCCAGCAGTGCTCGACAGGACTATAATTCACCCCTCCACTTT. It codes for CASSARQDYNSPLHF.

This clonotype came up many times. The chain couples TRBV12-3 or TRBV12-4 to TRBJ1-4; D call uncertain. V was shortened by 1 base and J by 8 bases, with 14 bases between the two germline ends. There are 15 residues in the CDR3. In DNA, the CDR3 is TGTGCCAGCAGTTTAGAGAATGTCCCGGGCGAAAAACTGTTTTTT. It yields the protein CASSLENVPGEKLFF.

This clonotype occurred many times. The CDR3, as DNA: TGTGCCATCAGGCCCGACAGGGGGCCCAATCAGCCCCAGCATTTT. Protein product: CAIRPDRGPNQPQHF. V usage is TRBV10-3 and J usage is TRBJ1-5; 10 nucleotides agree with TRBD1. CDR3 length equals 15 residues. Unmatched junction bases numbered 5, after V lost 6 bases and J lost 3 bases. The germline V gene has CDR1 ENHRY and CDR2 SYGVKD.

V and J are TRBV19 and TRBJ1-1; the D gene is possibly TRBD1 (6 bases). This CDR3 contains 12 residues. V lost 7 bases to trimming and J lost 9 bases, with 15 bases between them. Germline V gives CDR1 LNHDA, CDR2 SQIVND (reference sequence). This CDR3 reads CASKSMTGKAFF. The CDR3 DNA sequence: TGTGCCAGTAAGTCAATGACAGGAAAAGCTTTCTTT.

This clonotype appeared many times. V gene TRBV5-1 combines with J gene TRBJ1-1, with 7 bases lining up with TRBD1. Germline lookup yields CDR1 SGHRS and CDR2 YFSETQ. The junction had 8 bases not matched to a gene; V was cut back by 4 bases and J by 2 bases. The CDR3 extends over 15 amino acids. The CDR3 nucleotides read TGCGCCAGCAGCGCACGAGGGGGCGGAAACACTGAAGCTTTCTTT. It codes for CASSARGGGNTEAFF.

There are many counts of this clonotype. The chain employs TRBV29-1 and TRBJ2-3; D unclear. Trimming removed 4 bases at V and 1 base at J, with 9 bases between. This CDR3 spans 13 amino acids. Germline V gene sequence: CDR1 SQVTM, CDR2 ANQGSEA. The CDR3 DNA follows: TGCAGCGTTGTACTCCCGGGCACAGATACGCAGTATTTT. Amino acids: CSVVLPGTDTQYF.

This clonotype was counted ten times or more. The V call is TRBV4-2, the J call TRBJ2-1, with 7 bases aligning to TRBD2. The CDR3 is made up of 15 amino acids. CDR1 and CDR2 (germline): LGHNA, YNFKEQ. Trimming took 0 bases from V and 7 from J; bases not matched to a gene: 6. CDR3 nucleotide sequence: TGTGCCAGCAGCCAAGATAAGACTAGCCGTAATGAGCAGTTCTTC. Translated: CASSQDKTSRNEQFF.

CDR3 DNA: TGTGCCAGCAGTGAACTCCGCGGAAGGGAGGTGTTGGACGAGCAGTACTTC. It translates to CASSELRGREVLDEQYF. This chain joins TRBV25-1 and TRBJ2-7, with a tentative D call TRBD2 (6 bases). CDR1 is MGHDK, CDR2 SYGVNS, per germline. The CDR3 covers 17 residues. The V gene lost 2 bases and the J gene lost 5 bases, with 22 bases spanning the gap.

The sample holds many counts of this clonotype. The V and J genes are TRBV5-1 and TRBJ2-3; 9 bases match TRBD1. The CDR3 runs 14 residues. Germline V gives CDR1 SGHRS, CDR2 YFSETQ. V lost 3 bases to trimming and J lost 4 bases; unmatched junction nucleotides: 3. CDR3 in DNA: TGCGCCAGCAGCTCCGGGACAGGGTCAGATACGCAGTATTTT. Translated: CASSSGTGSDTQYF.

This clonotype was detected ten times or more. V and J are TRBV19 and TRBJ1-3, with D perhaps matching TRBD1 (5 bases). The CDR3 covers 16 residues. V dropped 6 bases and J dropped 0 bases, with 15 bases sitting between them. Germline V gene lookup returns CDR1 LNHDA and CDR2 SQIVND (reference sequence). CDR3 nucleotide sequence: TGTGCCAGTAGGCCTGACGGGGCGAGCTCTGGAAACACCATATATTTT. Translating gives CASRPDGASSGNTIYF.

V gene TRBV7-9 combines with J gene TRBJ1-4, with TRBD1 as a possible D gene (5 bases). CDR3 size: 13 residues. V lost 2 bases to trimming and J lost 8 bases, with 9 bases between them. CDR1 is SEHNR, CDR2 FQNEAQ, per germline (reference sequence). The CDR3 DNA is TGTGCCAGCAGCTTACGGAAGGGGGAAAAACTGTTTTTT. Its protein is CASSLRKGEKLFF. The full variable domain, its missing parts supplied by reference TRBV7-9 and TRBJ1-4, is DTGVSQNPRHKITKRGQNVTFRCDPISEHNRLYWYRQTLGQGPEFLTYFQNEAQLEKSRLLSDRFSAERPKGSFSTLEIQRTEQGDSAMYLCASSLRKGEKLFFGSGTQLSVL.

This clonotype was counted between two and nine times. As DNA, the CDR3 is TGTGCCAGCACCGCCGGGGGCACTGAAGCTTTCTTT. As protein: CASTAGGTEAFF. The genes are TRBV6-2 or TRBV6-3 and TRBJ1-1; weak D call: TRBD1 (5 bases). V gave up 7 bases and J gave up 4 bases, with 10 bases separating them. There are 12 residues in the CDR3. The germline V gene encodes CDR1 MNHEY and CDR2 SVGEGT.

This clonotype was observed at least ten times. CDR3 sequence (DNA): TGTGCCAGCAGCCAAGTAACAGGATCCACTGAAGCTTTCTTT. This sequence encodes CASSQVTGSTEAFF. This chain connects TRBV3-1 to TRBJ1-1; the D gene is possibly TRBD1 (5 bases). Trimming pared 1 base from V and 4 bases from J, leaving 10 bases between. Germline CDR1 reads LGHDT; CDR2 reads YNNKEL (reference sequence). This CDR3 spans 14 amino acids. Using reference TRBV3-1 and TRBJ1-1 for the parts outside the CDR3, the full variable domain is DTAVSQTPKYLVTQMGNDKSIKCEQNLGHDTMYWYKQDSKKFLKIMFSYNNKELIINETVPNRFSPKSPDKAHLNLHINSLELGDSAVYFCASSQVTGSTEAFFGQGTRLTVV.

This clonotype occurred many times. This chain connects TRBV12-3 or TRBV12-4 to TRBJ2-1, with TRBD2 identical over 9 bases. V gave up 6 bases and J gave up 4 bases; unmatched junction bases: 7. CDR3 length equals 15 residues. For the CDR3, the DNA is TGTGCCAGCAGCCCGGTGACTAGCGGATACAATGAGCAGTTCTTC. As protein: CASSPVTSGYNEQFF.